The table lists the clone carrying this TCR beta chain with many counts. Its matching antigen is unknown. CDR3 and TCR beta VDJ profiling relied on a genomic DNA template. TCRdb reprocessed the reads via MiXCR and lists one record per CDR3 protein. The sample has 100,000 to 150,000 distinct CDR3 sequences, about two fifths seen once. This specimen belongs to a study of CD8+CD57+ T cells in acquired aplastic anemia. Whole-study results and caveats: Patients and controls were not found to differ significantly in CD8+ Simpson's diversity.

An expansion of CD8+CD57+ cells by flow cytometry had been shown in patients chosen for sequencing. The CDR3 contains 13 residues. V was clipped by 7 bases and J by 3 bases, with 12 bases between them. Per the germline V gene, CDR1 is MNHNS and CDR2 is SASEGT. This clonotype was obtained from a human donor with aplastic anemia. The rearrangement joins TRBV6-1 to TRBJ1-1, with unresolved D. Sequences were obtained from sorted CD4+, CD8+, or CD8+CD57+ T cells (not recorded which) from PBMCs. Here the CDR3 DNA reads TGTGCCAGCACCCGGGGTTGGGACACTGAAGCTTTCTTT. Protein sequence: CASTRGWDTEAFF.